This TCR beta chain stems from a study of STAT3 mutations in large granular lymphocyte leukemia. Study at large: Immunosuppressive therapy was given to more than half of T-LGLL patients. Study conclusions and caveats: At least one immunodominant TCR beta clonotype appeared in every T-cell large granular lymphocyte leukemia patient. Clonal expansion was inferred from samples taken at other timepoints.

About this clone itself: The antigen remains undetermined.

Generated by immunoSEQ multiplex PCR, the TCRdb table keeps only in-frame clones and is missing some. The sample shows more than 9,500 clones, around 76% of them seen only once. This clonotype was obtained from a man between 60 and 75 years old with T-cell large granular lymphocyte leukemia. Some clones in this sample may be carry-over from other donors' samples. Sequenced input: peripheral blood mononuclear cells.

CDR3 nucleotide sequence: TGTGCCAGCAGTTCTCCGGGACTAGCGCACAATGAGCAGTTCTTC. Its protein is CASSSPGLAHNEQFF. The V call is TRBV6-5, the J call TRBJ2-1, with TRBD2 identical over 10 bases. This CDR3 is built from 15 residues. In germline, CDR1 is MNHEY, CDR2 SVGAGI. V dropped 4 bases and J dropped 5; count of bases not matched to a gene: 5.